The present entry profiles one T cell receptor (beta chain) with its context. The antigen remains undetermined. The data were taken from a study of identical twins. The CDR3 totals 13 residues. Germline assignment: CDR1 DFQATT and CDR2 SNEGSKA (reference sequence). The V and J ends lost 5 bases and 4 bases, in that order; junction bases with no gene match: 2. Study-wide results and caveats: Alpha sequences out of frame and shared by twins had excess low generation probability. Reduced insertions were recorded for abundant cord blood beta clonotypes, with no such pattern in memory repertoires. Among beta out-of-frame sequences, excess sharing between twins appeared weaker.

Each CDR3 protein is one row after TCRdb ran MiXCR on the 5' RACE reads. Among more than 1.5 million distinct CDR3 sequences listed, around 29% were seen once. Sequenced material: cord blood. The chain combines TRBV20-1 with TRBJ1-6, with 7 positions matching TRBD1. The sequence came from a newborn girl in good health. The CDR3 coding sequence is TGCAGTGCTCCGGGACAGTATAATTCACCCCTCCACTTT. Translation: CSAPGQYNSPLHF.